The 9 T cell receptor beta chains listed next were all sequenced from one sample in a study of EBV T-cell therapy then PD-1 blockade in nasopharyngeal carcinoma (dated by TCRdb to the early 2020s). In the paper's terms, the treatment or condition label means: AdE1-LMPpoly-expanded autologous EBV-specific T-cell therapy followed by anti-PD-1 nivolumab. Library preparation was by the immunoSEQ multiplex PCR assay. TCRdb stores this immuneACCESS table with in-frame sequences only. Part of the clones is absent; in the studies checked, under half of the shortfall reflects unresolved V genes, and no reason is known for the rest. This sample gives under 30,000 clones in total; under 90% of them show up just once. The top ten clones comprise over 25% of the sample. Their antigens are not known. Sequenced here: CD8+ T cells from blood, sampled at approximately day 64 from a patient whose treatment included autologous EBV-specific T cells and nivolumab. The receptors were gathered from a man aged 40-49 years with nasopharyngeal carcinoma.

The chain is built from TRBV6-2 or TRBV6-3 and TRBJ1-1, with D possibly matching TRBD1 (5 bases). The CDR3 has 16 amino acids. Germline V CDR1 and CDR2: MNHEY, SVGEGT. Trimming stripped 6 bases from V and 0 bases from J, with 17 bases between. CDR3 residues: CASSSSNGHLNTEAFF. The CDR3 DNA reads TGTGCCAGCAGCTCCTCTAACGGACACTTGAACACTGAAGCTTTCTTT.

This clone counts as medium-sized (0.01 to 0.1%). The V call is TRBV7-9, the J call TRBJ1-5; TRBD1 might be the D (6 bases). V lost 5 bases and J 2 bases, leaving 13 bases between the germline ends. In germline, CDR1 is SEHNR, CDR2 FQNEAQ (reference sequence). This CDR3 comprises 15 residues. CDR3 DNA sequence: TGTGCCAGCAGCAGTACAGGGCCGGGCAATCAGCCCCAGCATTTT. It specifies CASSSTGPGNQPQHF.

The chain links TRBV29-1 to TRBJ2-3; 13 nucleotides line up with TRBD2. V lost 0 bases, J lost 0 bases, and 6 bases stayed unmatched. CDR1 and CDR2 (germline): SQVTM, ANQGSEA. There are 18 residues in the CDR3. The CDR3 DNA reads TGCAGCGTTGAAGACGGACTAGCGGGGGCCGTTAGCACAGATACGCAGTATTTT. The encoded protein is CSVEDGLAGAVSTDTQYF.

V gene TRBV30 combines with J gene TRBJ1-5, with TRBD1 matching 8 bases. After removal of 5 bases from V and 0 bases from J, the junction contained 6 bases not matched to a gene. Germline assignment: CDR1 GTSNPN and CDR2 SVGIG (reference sequence). The CDR3 totals 15 residues. The CDR3 region is CAWQGAWGSNQPQHF. CDR3 DNA sequence: TGTGCCTGGCAGGGGGCGTGGGGTAGCAATCAGCCCCAGCATTTT.

V is TRBV7-9 and J is TRBJ2-3, with TRBD2 as a possible D gene (6 bases). The CDR3 is made up of 16 amino acids. Trimming removed 3 bases at V and 2 bases at J, with 15 bases between. Germline assignment: CDR1 SEHNR and CDR2 FQNEAQ (reference sequence). The CDR3 DNA reads TGTGCCAGCAGCTTCGCCGTGGGGGACTCCACAGATACGCAGTATTTT. Its translation is CASSFAVGDSTDTQYF.

This chain joins TRBV10-1 and TRBJ1-1, with D unclear. The ends were cut back, 7 bases at V and 1 base at J, with 4 bases in the middle. Germline-derived CDR1 and CDR2 are WNHNN and SYGVQD (reference sequence). The CDR3 extends over 11 amino acids. Here the CDR3 DNA reads TGCGCCAGCATGGGGAACACTGAAGCTTTCTTT. Its protein product is CASMGNTEAFF.

V usage is TRBV13 and J usage is TRBJ1-1; tentative D call: TRBD1 (6 bases). The germline V gene encodes CDR1 PRHDT and CDR2 FYEKMQ (reference sequence). The CDR3 has 13 amino acids. The V end was cut by 5 bases, the J end by 4 bases, with 11 bases between. CDR3 sequence (DNA): TGTGCCAGCAGCAACGTAGGGGGCACTGAAGCTTTCTTT. Translated, it gives CASSNVGGTEAFF.

This chain uses TRBV7-9 with TRBJ1-1; a possible D gene is TRBD1 (5 bases). Trimming left V 3 bases short and J 0 bases short, with 11 bases between. CDR3 length: 15 amino acids. Germline V gene lookup returns CDR1 SEHNR and CDR2 FQNEAQ (reference sequence). CDR3 residues: CASSFFDSMNTEAFF. The CDR3 nucleotides read TGTGCCAGCAGCTTTTTTGACAGTATGAACACTGAAGCTTTCTTT.

V gene TRBV9 combines with J gene TRBJ2-3, with TRBD2 identical over 9 bases. The V gene's germline CDR1 is SGDLS and CDR2 YYNGEE. J lost 4 bases, V lost 0 bases, and 6 bases had no gene match. The CDR3 spans 16 residues. The CDR3 region has the DNA TGTGCCAGCAGCGTAGTCGCGGGGGGGCCAGCAGATACGCAGTATTTT. Amino acid sequence: CASSVVAGGPADTQYF.